This TCR beta chain derives from a study of blood T cell repertoires in COVID-19. Looking at the study overall: Acute-phase and convalescent COVID-19 samples originated in the United States, Italy and Spain. In each case, the material was cDNA or gDNA derived from T cells, B-cell-depleted T cells, or PBMCs.

Per the authors' pipeline: Quantification of nucleated cells was approximated via reference gene primer amplification. Clones were read by immunoSEQ multiplex PCR, and TCRdb kept only the in-frame ones, dropping some. The V and J calls and clone size are taken from that table; D and trimming were inferred from the DNA. The table lists 85,000 or so clones, nearly 95% of them singletons. This clone came up once. V lost 1 base and J lost 5, with 14 bases in between. Per the germline V gene, CDR1 is LNHDA and CDR2 is SQIVND (reference sequence). The CDR3 length is 15 residues. The source of this sequence is a human donor with active COVID-19. The donor label of this sample is uncertain. Input material: peripheral blood. The V call is TRBV19, the J call TRBJ1-1; possibly TRBD1 for D (5 bases). The CDR3 nucleotides read TGTGCCAGTAGTATAGTCAGGGTGGATCAGACTGAAGCTTTCTTT. Residues: CASSIVRVDQTEAFF.